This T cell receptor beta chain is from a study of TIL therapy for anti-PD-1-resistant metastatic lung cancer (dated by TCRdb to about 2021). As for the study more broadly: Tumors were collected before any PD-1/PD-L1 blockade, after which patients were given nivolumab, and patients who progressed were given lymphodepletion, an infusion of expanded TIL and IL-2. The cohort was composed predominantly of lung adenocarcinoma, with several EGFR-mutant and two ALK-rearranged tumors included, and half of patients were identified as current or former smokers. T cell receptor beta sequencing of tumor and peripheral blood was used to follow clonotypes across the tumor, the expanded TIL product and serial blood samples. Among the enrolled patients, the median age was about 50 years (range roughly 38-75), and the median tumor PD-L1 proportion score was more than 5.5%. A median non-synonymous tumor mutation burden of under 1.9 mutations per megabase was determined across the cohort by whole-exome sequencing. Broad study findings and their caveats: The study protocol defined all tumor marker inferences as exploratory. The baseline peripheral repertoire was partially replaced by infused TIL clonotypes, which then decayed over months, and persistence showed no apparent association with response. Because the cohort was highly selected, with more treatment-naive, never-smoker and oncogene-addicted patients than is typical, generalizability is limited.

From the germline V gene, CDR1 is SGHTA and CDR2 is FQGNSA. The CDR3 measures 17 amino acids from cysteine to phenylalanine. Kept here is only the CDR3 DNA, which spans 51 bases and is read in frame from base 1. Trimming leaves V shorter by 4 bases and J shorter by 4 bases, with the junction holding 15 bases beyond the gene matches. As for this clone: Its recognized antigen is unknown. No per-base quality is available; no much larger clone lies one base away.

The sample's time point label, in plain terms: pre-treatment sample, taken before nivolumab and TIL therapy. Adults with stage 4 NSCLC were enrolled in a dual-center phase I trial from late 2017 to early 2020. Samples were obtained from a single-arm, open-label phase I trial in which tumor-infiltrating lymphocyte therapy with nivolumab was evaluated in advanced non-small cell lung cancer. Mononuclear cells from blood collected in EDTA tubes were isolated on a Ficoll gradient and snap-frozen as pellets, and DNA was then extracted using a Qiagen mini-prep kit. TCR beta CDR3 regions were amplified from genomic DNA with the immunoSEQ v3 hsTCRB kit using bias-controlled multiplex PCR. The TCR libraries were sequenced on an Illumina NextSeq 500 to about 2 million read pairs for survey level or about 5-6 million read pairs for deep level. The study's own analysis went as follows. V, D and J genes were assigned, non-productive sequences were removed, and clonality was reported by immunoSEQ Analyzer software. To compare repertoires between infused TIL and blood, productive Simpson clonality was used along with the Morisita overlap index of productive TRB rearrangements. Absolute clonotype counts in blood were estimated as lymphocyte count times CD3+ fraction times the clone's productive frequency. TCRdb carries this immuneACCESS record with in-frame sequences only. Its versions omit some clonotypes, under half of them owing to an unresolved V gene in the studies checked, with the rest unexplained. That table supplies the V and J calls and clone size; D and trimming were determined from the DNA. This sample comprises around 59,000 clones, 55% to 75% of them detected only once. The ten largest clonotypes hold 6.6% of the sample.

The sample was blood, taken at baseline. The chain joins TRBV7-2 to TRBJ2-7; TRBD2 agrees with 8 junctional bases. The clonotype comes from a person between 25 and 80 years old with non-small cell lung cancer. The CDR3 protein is CASSSGASGSYAYEQYF. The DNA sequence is TGTGCCAGCAGCTCCGGGGCTAGCGGGTCATATGCATACGAGCAGTACTTC.